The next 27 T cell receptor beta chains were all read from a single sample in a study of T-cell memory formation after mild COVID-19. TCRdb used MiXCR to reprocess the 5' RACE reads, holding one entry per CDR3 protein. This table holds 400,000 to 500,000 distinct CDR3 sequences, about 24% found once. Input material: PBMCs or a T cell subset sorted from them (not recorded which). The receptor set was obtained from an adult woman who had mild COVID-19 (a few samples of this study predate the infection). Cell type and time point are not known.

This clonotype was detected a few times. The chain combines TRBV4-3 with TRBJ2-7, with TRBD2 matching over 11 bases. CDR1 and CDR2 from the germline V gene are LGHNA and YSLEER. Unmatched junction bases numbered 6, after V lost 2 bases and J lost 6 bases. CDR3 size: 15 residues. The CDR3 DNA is TGCGCCAGCAGCCAAACCGGGACTAGCGGCGGCGAGCAGTACTTC. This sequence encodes CASSQTGTSGGEQYF.

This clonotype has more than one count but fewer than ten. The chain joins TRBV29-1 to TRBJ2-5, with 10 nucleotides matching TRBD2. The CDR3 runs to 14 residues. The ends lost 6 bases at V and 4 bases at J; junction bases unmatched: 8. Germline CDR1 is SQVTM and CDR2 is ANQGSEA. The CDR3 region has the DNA TGCAGCGTACCACTAGCGGGGATTCCAGAGACCCAGTACTTC. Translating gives CSVPLAGIPETQYF. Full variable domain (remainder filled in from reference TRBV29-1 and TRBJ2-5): SAVISQKPSRDICQRGTSLTIQCQVDSQVTMMFWYRQQPGQSLTLIATANQGSEATYESGFVIDKFPISRPNLTFSTLTVSNMSPEDSSIYLCSVPLAGIPETQYFGPGTRLLVL.

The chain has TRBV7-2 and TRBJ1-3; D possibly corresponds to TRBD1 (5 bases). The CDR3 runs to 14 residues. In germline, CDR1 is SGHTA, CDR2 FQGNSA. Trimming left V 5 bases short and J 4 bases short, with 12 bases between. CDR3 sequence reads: CASSTGTTGNTIYF. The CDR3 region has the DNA TGTGCCAGCAGCACGGGGACCACCGGAAACACCATATATTTT.

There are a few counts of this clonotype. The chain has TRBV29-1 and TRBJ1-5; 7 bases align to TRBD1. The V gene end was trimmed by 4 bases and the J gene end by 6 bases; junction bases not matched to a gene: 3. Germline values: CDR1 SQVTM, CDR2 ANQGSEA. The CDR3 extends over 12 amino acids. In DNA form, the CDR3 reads TGCAGCGTTGGTCAGGGGGGTCAGCCCCAGCATTTT. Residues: CSVGQGGQPQHF. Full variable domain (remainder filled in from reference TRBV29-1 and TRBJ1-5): SAVISQKPSRDICQRGTSLTIQCQVDSQVTMMFWYRQQPGQSLTLIATANQGSEATYESGFVIDKFPISRPNLTFSTLTVSNMSPEDSSIYLCSVGQGGQPQHFGDGTRLSIL.

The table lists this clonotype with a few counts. The CDR3 sequence: CAIWGQHTDTQYF. As DNA, the CDR3 is TGTGCCATCTGGGGCCAGCACACAGATACGCAGTATTTT. V is TRBV10-3 and J is TRBJ2-3; tentatively, D is TRBD1 (5 bases). The CDR3 is 13 residues long. The V gene lost 8 bases and the J gene lost 2 bases, with 11 bases spanning the gap. Germline CDR1 and CDR2: ENHRY and SYGVKD.

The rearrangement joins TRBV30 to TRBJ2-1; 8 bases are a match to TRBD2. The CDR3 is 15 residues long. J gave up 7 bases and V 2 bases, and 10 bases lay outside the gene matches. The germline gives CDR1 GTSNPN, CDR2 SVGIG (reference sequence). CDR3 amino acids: CAWSKGSSGLNEQFF. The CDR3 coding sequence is TGTGCCTGGAGTAAGGGGTCTAGCGGGTTGAATGAGCAGTTCTTC.

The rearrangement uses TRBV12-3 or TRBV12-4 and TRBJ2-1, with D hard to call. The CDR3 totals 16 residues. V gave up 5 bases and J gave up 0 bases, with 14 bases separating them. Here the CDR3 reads CASSLWTASSYNEQFF. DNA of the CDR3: TGTGCCAGCAGTCTCTGGACGGCGAGCTCCTACAATGAGCAGTTCTTC.

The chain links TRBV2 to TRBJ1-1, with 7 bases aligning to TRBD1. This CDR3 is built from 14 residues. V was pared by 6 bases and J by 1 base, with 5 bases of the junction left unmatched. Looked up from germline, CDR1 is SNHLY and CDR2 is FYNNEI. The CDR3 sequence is CASRPGQANTEAFF. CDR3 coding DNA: TGTGCCAGCAGGCCAGGACAGGCGAACACTGAAGCTTTCTTT. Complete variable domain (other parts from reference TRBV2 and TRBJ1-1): EPEVTQTPSHQVTQMGQEVILRCVPISNHLYFYWYRQILGQKVEFLVSFYNNEISEKSEIFDDQFSVERPDGSNFTLKIRSTKLEDSAMYFCASRPGQANTEAFFGQGTRLTVV.

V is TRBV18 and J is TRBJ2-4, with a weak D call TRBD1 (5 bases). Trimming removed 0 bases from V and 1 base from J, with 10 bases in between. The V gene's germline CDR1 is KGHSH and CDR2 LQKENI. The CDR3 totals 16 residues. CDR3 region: CASSPPLAGAKNIQYF. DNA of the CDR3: TGTGCCAGCTCACCACCCCTTGCAGGGGCCAAAAACATTCAGTACTTC.

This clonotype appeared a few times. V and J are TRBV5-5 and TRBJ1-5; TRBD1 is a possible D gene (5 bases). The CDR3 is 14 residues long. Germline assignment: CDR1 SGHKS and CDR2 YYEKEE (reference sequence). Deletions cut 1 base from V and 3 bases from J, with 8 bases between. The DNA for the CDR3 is TGTGCCAGCAGCTTGCAGGGACCCAATCAGCCCCAGCATTTT. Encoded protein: CASSLQGPNQPQHF.

This CDR3 is CASSPGRWGGTEAFF. The CDR3 nucleotides read TGTGCCAGCAGCCCGGGACGGTGGGGTGGTACTGAAGCTTTCTTT. The chain joins TRBV7-6 to TRBJ1-1; D perhaps matches TRBD1 (5 bases). Germline lookup yields CDR1 SGHVS and CDR2 FNYEAQ. V dropped 5 bases and J dropped 5 bases, with 18 bases sitting between them. CDR3 length equals 15 residues.

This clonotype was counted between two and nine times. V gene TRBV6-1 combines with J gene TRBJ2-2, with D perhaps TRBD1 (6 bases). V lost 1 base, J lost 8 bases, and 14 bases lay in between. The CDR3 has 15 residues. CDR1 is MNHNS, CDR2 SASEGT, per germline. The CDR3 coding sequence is TGTGCCAGCAGTGAAGTAGGGACAACGGGAGGGGAGCTGTTTTTT. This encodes CASSEVGTTGGELFF.

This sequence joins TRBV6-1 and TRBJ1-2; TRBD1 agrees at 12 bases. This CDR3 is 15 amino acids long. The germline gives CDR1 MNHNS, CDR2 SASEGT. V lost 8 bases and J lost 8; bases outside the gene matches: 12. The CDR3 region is CASVTPGQGARGYTF. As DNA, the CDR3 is TGTGCCAGCGTTACTCCGGGACAGGGGGCAAGGGGCTACACCTTC.

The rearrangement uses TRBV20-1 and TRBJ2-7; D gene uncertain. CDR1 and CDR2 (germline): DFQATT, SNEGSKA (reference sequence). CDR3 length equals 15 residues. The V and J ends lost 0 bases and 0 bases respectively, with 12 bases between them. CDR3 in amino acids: CSARELDGSSYEQYF. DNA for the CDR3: TGCAGTGCTAGAGAGTTAGACGGTAGCTCCTACGAGCAGTACTTC.

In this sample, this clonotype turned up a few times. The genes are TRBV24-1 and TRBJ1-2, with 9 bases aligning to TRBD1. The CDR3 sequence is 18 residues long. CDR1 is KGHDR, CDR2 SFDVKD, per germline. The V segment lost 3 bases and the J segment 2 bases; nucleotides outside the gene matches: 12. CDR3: CATSDRTIRGQGNYGYTF. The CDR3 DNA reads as TGTGCCACCAGTGATCGAACAATACGGGGACAGGGAAACTATGGCTACACCTTC.

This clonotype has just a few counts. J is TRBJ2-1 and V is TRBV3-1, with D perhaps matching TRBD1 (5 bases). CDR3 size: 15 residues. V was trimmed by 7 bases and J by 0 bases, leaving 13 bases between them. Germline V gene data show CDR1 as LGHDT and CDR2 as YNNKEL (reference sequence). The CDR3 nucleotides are TGTGCCAGCACCCTCGACAGCAGCTCCTACAATGAGCAGTTCTTC. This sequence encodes CASTLDSSSYNEQFF.

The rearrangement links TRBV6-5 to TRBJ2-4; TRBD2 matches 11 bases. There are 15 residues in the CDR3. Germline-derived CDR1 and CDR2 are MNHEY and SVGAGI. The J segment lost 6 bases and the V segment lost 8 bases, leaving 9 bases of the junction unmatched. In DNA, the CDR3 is TGTGCCAGCTCTCCGGGACTAGCGGTGCCAAACATTCAGTACTTC. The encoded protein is CASSPGLAVPNIQYF.

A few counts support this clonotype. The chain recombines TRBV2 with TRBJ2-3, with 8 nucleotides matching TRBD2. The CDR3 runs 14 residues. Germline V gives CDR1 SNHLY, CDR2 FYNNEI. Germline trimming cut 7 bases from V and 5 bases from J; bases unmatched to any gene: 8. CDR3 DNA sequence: TGTGCCAGCACTTGGCGGGGGGCGGGAGATACGCAGTATTTT. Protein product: CASTWRGAGDTQYF.

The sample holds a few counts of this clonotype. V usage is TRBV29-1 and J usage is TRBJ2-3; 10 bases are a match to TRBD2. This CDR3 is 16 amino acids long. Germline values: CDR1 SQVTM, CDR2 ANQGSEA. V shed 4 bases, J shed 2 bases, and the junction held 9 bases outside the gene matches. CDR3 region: CSVGGLAYSLTDTQYF. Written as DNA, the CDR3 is TGCAGCGTTGGGGGACTAGCGTATAGCCTCACAGATACGCAGTATTTT.

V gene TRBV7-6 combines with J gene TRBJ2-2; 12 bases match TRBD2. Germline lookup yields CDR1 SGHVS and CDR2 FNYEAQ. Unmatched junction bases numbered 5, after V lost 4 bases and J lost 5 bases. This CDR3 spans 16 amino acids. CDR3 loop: CASSWGLAGETGELFF. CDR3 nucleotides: TGTGCCAGCAGCTGGGGACTAGCGGGCGAGACCGGGGAGCTGTTTTTT.

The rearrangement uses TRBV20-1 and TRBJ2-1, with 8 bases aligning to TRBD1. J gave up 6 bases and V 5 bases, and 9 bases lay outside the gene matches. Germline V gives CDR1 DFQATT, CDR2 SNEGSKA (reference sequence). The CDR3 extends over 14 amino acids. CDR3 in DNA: TGCAGTGCTCCGGACAGGGTCTTAGCCAATGAGCAGTTCTTC. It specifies CSAPDRVLANEQFF.

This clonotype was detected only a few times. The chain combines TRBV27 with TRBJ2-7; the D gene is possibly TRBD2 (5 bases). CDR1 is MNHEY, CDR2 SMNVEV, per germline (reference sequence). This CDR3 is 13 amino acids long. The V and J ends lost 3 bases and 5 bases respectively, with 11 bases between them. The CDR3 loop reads CASSFGVRHEQYF. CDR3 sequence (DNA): TGTGCCAGCAGTTTCGGGGTTAGGCACGAGCAGTACTTC.

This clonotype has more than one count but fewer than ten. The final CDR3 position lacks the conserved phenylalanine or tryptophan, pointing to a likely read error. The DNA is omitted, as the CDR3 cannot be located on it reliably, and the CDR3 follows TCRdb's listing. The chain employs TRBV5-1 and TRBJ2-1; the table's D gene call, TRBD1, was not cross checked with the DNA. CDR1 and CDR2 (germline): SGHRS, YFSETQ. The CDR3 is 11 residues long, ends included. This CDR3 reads CASLMGVHSCL.

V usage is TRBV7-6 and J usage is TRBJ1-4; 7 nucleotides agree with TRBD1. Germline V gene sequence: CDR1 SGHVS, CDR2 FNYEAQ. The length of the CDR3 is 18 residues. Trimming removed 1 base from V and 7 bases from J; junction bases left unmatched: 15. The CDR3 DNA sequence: TGTGCCAGCAGCTTAGAAGGGGACCACAGGGGCGCCTCTGAAAAACTGTTTTTT. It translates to CASSLEGDHRGASEKLFF.

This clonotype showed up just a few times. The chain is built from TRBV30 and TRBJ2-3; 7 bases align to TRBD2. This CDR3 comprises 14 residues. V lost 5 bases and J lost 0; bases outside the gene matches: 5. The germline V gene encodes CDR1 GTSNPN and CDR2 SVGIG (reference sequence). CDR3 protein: CAWGGGGSTDTQYF. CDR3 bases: TGTGCCTGGGGTGGCGGGGGAAGCACAGATACGCAGTATTTT. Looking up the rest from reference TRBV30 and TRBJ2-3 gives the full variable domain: SQTIHQWPATLVQPVGSPLSLECTVEGTSNPNLYWYRQAAGRGLQLLFYSVGIGQISSEVPQNLSASRPQDRQFILSSKKLLLSDSGFYLCAWGGGGSTDTQYFGPGTRLTVL.

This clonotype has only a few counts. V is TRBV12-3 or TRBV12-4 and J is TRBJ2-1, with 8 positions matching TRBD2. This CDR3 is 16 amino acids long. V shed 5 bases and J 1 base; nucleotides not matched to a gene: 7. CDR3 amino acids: CASSRSGATSYNEQFF. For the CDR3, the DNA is TGTGCCAGCAGTCGTAGCGGGGCCACTTCCTACAATGAGCAGTTCTTC.

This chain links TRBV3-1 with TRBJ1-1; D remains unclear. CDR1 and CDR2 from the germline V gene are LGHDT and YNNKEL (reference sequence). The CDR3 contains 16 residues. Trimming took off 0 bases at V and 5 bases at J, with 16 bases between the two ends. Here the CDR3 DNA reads TGTGCCAGCAGCCAAGAAGCGGACTTACGAGAGACTGAAGCTTTCTTT. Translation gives CASSQEADLRETEAFF.